This T cell receptor (beta chain) was captured by sequencing in a study of radiotherapy plus CTLA-4 blockade in lung cancer. The ends were cut back, 3 bases at V and 4 bases at J, with 17 bases in the middle. Germline values: CDR1 SGDLS, CDR2 YYNGEE. CDR3 size: 16 residues. Using immunoSEQ multiplex PCR, the repertoire was profiled, and TCRdb retains in-frame clones only, with some absent. This sample yields roughly 50,000 clones, of which about 83% are seen a single time; approximately 5% belongs to the top ten. The rearrangement joins TRBV9 to TRBJ2-1; weak D call: TRBD2 (5 bases). This specimen consisted of peripheral blood, obtained from a patient treated with radiotherapy plus ipilimumab. The receptor comes from a human donor with non-small cell lung cancer whose response to radiotherapy plus ipilimumab could not be evaluated. This CDR3 is CASSALTNTAYNEQFF. The CDR3 coding sequence is TGTGCCAGCAGCGCCCTGACTAACACCGCTTACAATGAGCAGTTCTTC.